This is a list of T cell receptor beta chains from one sample in a study of shared clonotypes between healthy human individuals. The data were produced by immunoSEQ multiplex PCR, yet TCRdb's version contains in-frame clones alone and is incomplete. The sample carries about 2.4 million clones, 93% recorded once. The material sequenced was naive CD4+ T cells from PBMCs. The origin of the receptors is a man aged 18 to 30 in good health. Some clones in this sample may be carry-over from other donors' samples. The CDR3 runs from the conserved cysteine through the conserved F or W. The order of the fields is clone size, V gene, J gene, D gene, CDR3 DNA, CDR3 protein. The D gene is left open where the match is weak. The size of a clone is reported for some rows only, either as once, few or many, or as a class for expanded clones.

abundance: NA
v_gene: TRBV5-1
j_gene: TRBJ2-1
d_gene: TRBD2
CDR3nt: TGCGCCAGCAGCTTGGAGGGTAGCGGGAGGACCAATGAGCAGTTCTTC
CDR3aa: CASSLEGSGRTNEQFF

abundance: few
v_gene: TRBV4-1
j_gene: TRBJ1-4
d_gene: NA
CDR3nt: TGCGCCAGCAGCCAAGGACTCACTGAAGGAGGAACTAATGAAAAACTGTTTTTT
CDR3aa: CASSQGLTEGGTNEKLFF

abundance: NA
v_gene: TRBV29-1
j_gene: TRBJ2-3
d_gene: TRBD1
CDR3nt: TGCAGCGCCCGACAGGGGGCTGTAGGCGATACGCAGTATTTT
CDR3aa: CSARQGAVGDTQYF

abundance: NA
v_gene: TRBV6-5
j_gene: TRBJ2-1
d_gene: NA
CDR3nt: TGTGCCAGCAGTAGGGACGGGGCATACAATGAGCAGTTCTTC
CDR3aa: CASSRDGAYNEQFF

abundance: NA
v_gene: TRBV21-1
j_gene: TRBJ2-2
d_gene: NA
CDR3nt: TGTGCCAGCAGCAAAGTCGATCTTCTGGACAGGGCGGACACCGGGGAGCTGTTTTTT
CDR3aa: CASSKVDLLDRADTGELFF

abundance: NA
v_gene: TRBV7-3
j_gene: TRBJ1-5
d_gene: TRBD1
CDR3nt: TGTGCCAGCAGCGAGATACAGGGGGCTGGTCAGCCCCAGCATTTT
CDR3aa: CASSEIQGAGQPQHF

abundance: NA
v_gene: TRBV5-1
j_gene: TRBJ1-2
d_gene: NA
CDR3nt: TGCGCCAGCAGACAGGAGGTCGGGGGAGGCTACACCTTC
CDR3aa: CASRQEVGGGYTF

abundance: NA
v_gene: TRBV2
j_gene: TRBJ2-7
d_gene: NA
CDR3nt: TGTGCCAGCAGTGTCCCACAGGGGAGGGCCTACGAGCAGTACTTC
CDR3aa: CASSVPQGRAYEQYF

abundance: NA
v_gene: TRBV2
j_gene: TRBJ1-3
d_gene: NA
CDR3nt: TGTGCCAGCAGTGAGCGGGGTTGGGGAAACACCATATATTTT
CDR3aa: CASSERGWGNTIYF

abundance: NA
v_gene: TRBV5-4
j_gene: TRBJ2-7
d_gene: TRBD1
CDR3nt: TGTGCCAGCAGCGGACAGGGGGACGCCTACGAGCAGTACTTC
CDR3aa: CASSGQGDAYEQYF

abundance: NA
v_gene: TRBV15
j_gene: TRBJ1-1
d_gene: TRBD1
CDR3nt: TGTGCCACCAGCAGAGATAGAGGACAGGGTCCCGTTGAAGCTTTCTTT
CDR3aa: CATSRDRGQGPVEAFF

abundance: NA
v_gene: TRBV5-1
j_gene: TRBJ2-7
d_gene: TRBD2
CDR3nt: TGCGCCAGCAGCCCTGGACTAGCGGGAGTTCGCTACGAGCAGTACTTC
CDR3aa: CASSPGLAGVRYEQYF

abundance: NA
v_gene: TRBV19
j_gene: TRBJ1-2
d_gene: NA
CDR3nt: TGTGCCAGTACCCACCCAACTAACTATGGCTACACCTTC
CDR3aa: CASTHPTNYGYTF

abundance: NA
v_gene: TRBV25-1
j_gene: TRBJ1-1
d_gene: NA
CDR3nt: TGTGCCAGCAGTGAATATAGGGAGAGTGAAGCTTTCTTT
CDR3aa: CASSEYRESEAFF

abundance: NA
v_gene: TRBV7-8
j_gene: TRBJ2-4
d_gene: NA
CDR3nt: TGTGCCAGCAGCTTTGCGGGCCAGGGTATTGCCAAAAACATTCAGTACTTC
CDR3aa: CASSFAGQGIAKNIQYF

abundance: NA
v_gene: TRBV2
j_gene: TRBJ2-2
d_gene: TRBD1
CDR3nt: TGTGCCAGTAGACAGGGGGGAGATAACACCGGGGAGCTGTTTTTT
CDR3aa: CASRQGGDNTGELFF

abundance: NA
v_gene: TRBV7-2
j_gene: TRBJ2-7
d_gene: NA
CDR3nt: TGTGCCAGCAGCGAGAGCAGCGGCGGCTCCTACGAGCAGTACTTC
CDR3aa: CASSESSGGSYEQYF

abundance: once
v_gene: TRBV18
j_gene: TRBJ2-5
d_gene: NA
CDR3nt: TGTGCCAGCTCACCGGCCCCGGGACGCCTATGGGGAGAGACCCAGTACTTC
CDR3aa: CASSPAPGRLWGETQYF

abundance: NA
v_gene: TRBV2
j_gene: TRBJ1-2
d_gene: NA
CDR3nt: TGTGCCAGCAGTGAACAGAGCCTGAACTATGGCTACACCTTC
CDR3aa: CASSEQSLNYGYTF

abundance: NA
v_gene: TRBV7-6
j_gene: TRBJ1-5
d_gene: NA
CDR3nt: TGTGCCAGCAGCTTAGTGGCAGGAAACCTCAATCAGCCCCAGCATTTT
CDR3aa: CASSLVAGNLNQPQHF

abundance: NA
v_gene: TRBV30
j_gene: TRBJ2-5
d_gene: TRBD1
CDR3nt: TGTGCCTGGAGCTCAAACAGGGGGACGGAGACCCAGTACTTC
CDR3aa: CAWSSNRGTETQYF

abundance: NA
v_gene: TRBV6-5
j_gene: TRBJ2-3
d_gene: TRBD2
CDR3nt: TGTGCCAGCAAAACTAGCGGGACCACAGATACGCAGTATTTT
CDR3aa: CASKTSGTTDTQYF

abundance: NA
v_gene: TRBV6-1
j_gene: TRBJ1-2
d_gene: NA
CDR3nt: TGTGCCAGCAGTGAACCCGGACTCTCGGTAGGGACCTTC
CDR3aa: CASSEPGLSVGTF

abundance: once
v_gene: TRBV27
j_gene: TRBJ1-1
d_gene: NA
CDR3nt: TGTGCCAGCAGTTTATTGGATCGGCAGAGGGAAGCTTTCTTT
CDR3aa: CASSLLDRQREAFF

abundance: NA
v_gene: TRBV5-4
j_gene: TRBJ2-6
d_gene: NA
CDR3nt: TGTGCCAGCAGCCAAGATATTGGGGCCAACGTCCTGACTTTC
CDR3aa: CASSQDIGANVLTF

abundance: NA
v_gene: TRBV7-2
j_gene: TRBJ2-7
d_gene: NA
CDR3nt: TGTGCCAGCAGCTTATTTAGTCACCTCTCCGAGCAGTACTTC
CDR3aa: CASSLFSHLSEQYF

abundance: NA
v_gene: TRBV4-2
j_gene: TRBJ1-2
d_gene: TRBD1
CDR3nt: TGTGCCAGCAGCCAAGGGGACAGGGGAATGGAAGGCTACACCTTC
CDR3aa: CASSQGDRGMEGYTF

abundance: NA
v_gene: TRBV5-4
j_gene: TRBJ2-1
d_gene: TRBD2
CDR3nt: TGTGCCAGCAGCTTGGGGGGCAGCGGGATGGGTCTCAATGAGCAGTTCTTC
CDR3aa: CASSLGGSGMGLNEQFF

abundance: NA
v_gene: TRBV7-9
j_gene: TRBJ2-3
d_gene: TRBD2
CDR3nt: TGTGCCAGCAAGGGGACTATTACCACAGATACGCAGTATTTT
CDR3aa: CASKGTITTDTQYF

abundance: NA
v_gene: TRBV5-6
j_gene: TRBJ2-3
d_gene: NA
CDR3nt: TGTGCCAGCAGCTGGGGGGGCACAGATACGCAGTATTTT
CDR3aa: CASSWGGTDTQYF

abundance: once
v_gene: TRBV10-3
j_gene: TRBJ1-3
d_gene: TRBD1
CDR3nt: TGTGCCATCAGTGAGGTCGCAGGGGGCCCCAACTCTGGAAACACCATATATTTT
CDR3aa: CAISEVAGGPNSGNTIYF

abundance: NA
v_gene: TRBV5-6
j_gene: TRBJ2-5
d_gene: NA
CDR3nt: TGTGCCAGCAGCTACCGGGTGACTCTAGAGACCCAGTACTTC
CDR3aa: CASSYRVTLETQYF

abundance: NA
v_gene: TRBV2
j_gene: TRBJ2-3
d_gene: TRBD2
CDR3nt: TGTGCCAGCAGACCTTCTAGCGGGAGGGCCACAGATACGCAGTATTTT
CDR3aa: CASRPSSGRATDTQYF

abundance: NA
v_gene: TRBV20-1
j_gene: TRBJ1-2
d_gene: NA
CDR3nt: TGCAGTGCTCGGTTTAACTATGGCTACACCTTC
CDR3aa: CSARFNYGYTF

abundance: NA
v_gene: TRBV7-2
j_gene: TRBJ1-2
d_gene: TRBD1
CDR3nt: TGTGCCAGCAGCTTAGAAGGGACAGGCCTATTGGGCTACACCTTC
CDR3aa: CASSLEGTGLLGYTF

abundance: NA
v_gene: TRBV28
j_gene: TRBJ2-4
d_gene: TRBD2
CDR3nt: TGTGCCAGCAGTTTAGCGGGAGTAGCCAAAAACATTCAGTACTTC
CDR3aa: CASSLAGVAKNIQYF

abundance: NA
v_gene: TRBV5-5
j_gene: TRBJ1-4
d_gene: NA
CDR3nt: TGTGCCAGCAGCCCCTCGGCGGGGATTCATGAAAAACTGTTTTTT
CDR3aa: CASSPSAGIHEKLFF

abundance: NA
v_gene: TRBV5-1
j_gene: TRBJ2-1
d_gene: TRBD1
CDR3nt: TGCGCCAGCGGACAAAGACAGGGGAGAGGGTACAATGAGCAGTTCTTC
CDR3aa: CASGQRQGRGYNEQFF

abundance: NA
v_gene: TRBV16
j_gene: TRBJ1-5
d_gene: NA
CDR3nt: TGTGCCAGCAGCCAATTTTCTGGTTGGGGTCAGCCCCAGCATTTT
CDR3aa: CASSQFSGWGQPQHF

abundance: NA
v_gene: TRBV7-9
j_gene: TRBJ1-4
d_gene: NA
CDR3nt: TGTGCCAGCAGCCCCCTTCTGGGGGCCAGAGGTGAAAAACTGTTTTTT
CDR3aa: CASSPLLGARGEKLFF

abundance: NA
v_gene: TRBV27
j_gene: TRBJ2-1
d_gene: NA
CDR3nt: TGTGCCAGCAGTTTATTAGGCTCGCGAAGCGCCTACAATGAGCAGTTCTTC
CDR3aa: CASSLLGSRSAYNEQFF

abundance: NA
v_gene: TRBV10-3
j_gene: TRBJ1-5
d_gene: NA
CDR3nt: TGTGCCATCAGTGAGAGAAGTAGGGCCAGGGCAGGTCAGCCCCAGCATTTT
CDR3aa: CAISERSRARAGQPQHF

abundance: NA
v_gene: TRBV6-6
j_gene: TRBJ1-2
d_gene: NA
CDR3nt: TGTGCCAGCAAGCCAGGATCTAACTATGGCTACACCTTC
CDR3aa: CASKPGSNYGYTF

abundance: NA
v_gene: TRBV25-1
j_gene: TRBJ1-3
d_gene: NA
CDR3nt: TGTGCCAGCAGTGAGAACTGGCAGGGCGGAAACACCATATATTTT
CDR3aa: CASSENWQGGNTIYF

abundance: NA
v_gene: TRBV7-8
j_gene: TRBJ1-5
d_gene: NA
CDR3nt: TGTGCCAGCAGCCCAAGGTCCGACACGGCCCAGCATTTT
CDR3aa: CASSPRSDTAQHF